What follows is one T cell receptor (beta chain) and its context. Its antigen remains unidentified. Documented time point: newly diagnosed GD, antithyroid drugs for less than 3 months. PBMC RNA was the source of the TCR library. The germline gives CDR1 MNHEY, CDR2 SMNVEV (reference sequence). V shed 7 bases and J shed 2 bases, with 9 bases lying between them. This CDR3 is 13 amino acids long. The sample originates from a study of regulatory T cells in long-lasting Graves disease. The overall study: Antithyroid drug use was under 3 months in newly diagnosed Graves' patients.

Assembly of TCR beta libraries relied on iRepertoire HTBI primers together with Arm-PCR of CDR3 regions. A single record per CDR3 protein comes from TCRdb applying MiXCR to the multiplex PCR reads. Of hundreds of thousands of distinct CDR3 sequences listed, around 16% are singletons. Study-level results: Newly diagnosed patients had higher TCR diversity than persistent Graves' patients did. Persistent disease preferred TRBV28, TRBJ1-2 and TRBJ2-5; new disease, TRBV20-1 and TRBJ2-1.

This sample also appeared in a second study, on T cells in Graves' hyperthyroidism and ophthalmopathy.

This clonotype originated in a man aged 18 to 30 with Graves disease. This rearrangement joins TRBV27 to TRBJ1-5; D gene unclear. Sequenced here: peripheral blood mononuclear cells (PBMCs), sampled at new diagnosis, from a patient treated with antithyroid drugs. Here the CDR3 DNA reads TGTGCCAGCACCCAAGGACGCAATCAGCCCCAGCATTTT. This gives the protein CASTQGRNQPQHF.